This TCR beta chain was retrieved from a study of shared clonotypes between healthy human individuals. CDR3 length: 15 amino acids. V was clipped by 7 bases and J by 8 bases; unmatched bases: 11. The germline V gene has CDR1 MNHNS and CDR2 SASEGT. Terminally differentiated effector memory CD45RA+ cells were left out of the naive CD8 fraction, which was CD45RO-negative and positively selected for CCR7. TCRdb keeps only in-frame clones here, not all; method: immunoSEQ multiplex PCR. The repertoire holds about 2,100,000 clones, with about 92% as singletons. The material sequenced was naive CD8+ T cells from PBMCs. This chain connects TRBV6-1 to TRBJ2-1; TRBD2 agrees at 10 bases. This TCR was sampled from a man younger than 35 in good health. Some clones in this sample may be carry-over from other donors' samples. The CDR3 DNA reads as TGTGCCAGCAACCTACTAGCGGGAAGCGGCTATGAGCAGTTCTTC. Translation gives CASNLLAGSGYEQFF.